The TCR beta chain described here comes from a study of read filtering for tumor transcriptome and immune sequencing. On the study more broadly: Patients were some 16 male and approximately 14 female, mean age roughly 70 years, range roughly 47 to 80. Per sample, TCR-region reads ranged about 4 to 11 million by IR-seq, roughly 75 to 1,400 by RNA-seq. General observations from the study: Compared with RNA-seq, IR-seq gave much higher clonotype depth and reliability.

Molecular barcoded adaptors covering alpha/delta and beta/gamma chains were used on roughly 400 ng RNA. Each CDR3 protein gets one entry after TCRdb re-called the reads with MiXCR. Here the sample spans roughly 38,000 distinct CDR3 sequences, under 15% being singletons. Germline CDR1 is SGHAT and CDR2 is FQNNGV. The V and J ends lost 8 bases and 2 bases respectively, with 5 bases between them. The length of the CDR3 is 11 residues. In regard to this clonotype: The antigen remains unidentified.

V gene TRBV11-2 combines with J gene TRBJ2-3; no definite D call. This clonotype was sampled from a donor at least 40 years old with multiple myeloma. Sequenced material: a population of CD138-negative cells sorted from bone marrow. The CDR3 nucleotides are TGTGCCAGCGGTTACACAGATACGCAGTATTTT. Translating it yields CASGYTDTQYF. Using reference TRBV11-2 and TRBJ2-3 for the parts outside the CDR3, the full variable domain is EAGVAQSPRYKIIEKRQSVAFWCNPISGHATLYWYQQILGQGPKLLIQFQNNGVVDDSQLPKDRFSAERLKGVDSTLKIQPAKLEDSAVYLCASGYTDTQYFGPGTRLTVL.